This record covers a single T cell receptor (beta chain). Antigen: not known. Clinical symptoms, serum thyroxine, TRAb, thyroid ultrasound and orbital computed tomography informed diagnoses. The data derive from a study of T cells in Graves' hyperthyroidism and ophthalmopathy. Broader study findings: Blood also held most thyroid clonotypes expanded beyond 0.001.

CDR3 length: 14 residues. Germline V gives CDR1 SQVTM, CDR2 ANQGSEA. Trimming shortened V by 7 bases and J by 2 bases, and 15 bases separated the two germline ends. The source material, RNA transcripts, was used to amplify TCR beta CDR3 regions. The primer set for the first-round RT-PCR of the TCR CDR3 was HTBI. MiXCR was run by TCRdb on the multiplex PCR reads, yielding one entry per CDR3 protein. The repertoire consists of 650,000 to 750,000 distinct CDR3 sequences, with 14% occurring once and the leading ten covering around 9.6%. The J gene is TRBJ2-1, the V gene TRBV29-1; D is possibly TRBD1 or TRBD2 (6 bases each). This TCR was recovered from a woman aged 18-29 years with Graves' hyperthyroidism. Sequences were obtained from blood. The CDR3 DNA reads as TGCAGCGCGACTTCGGGGGCGGCCTACAATGAGCAGTTCTTC. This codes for CSATSGAAYNEQFF.